This TCR beta chain came from a study of cytomegalovirus exposure and HLA in healthy donors. Study-wide background: Earlier work reported approximately 100 million unique TCR beta sequences from some 180 million T cells.

The PCR was carried out with 60 Vbeta primers and 13 Jbeta primers. Method: immunoSEQ multiplex PCR; TCRdb's copy keeps in-frame clones and lacks some. The sample includes roughly 230,000 clones, roughly 78% of them seen just once. A remark on this clone: Its cognate antigen is unknown.

Findings and caveats of the study: A prior analysis recorded that most TCR beta V segments were productive about 87% or about 30% of the time. Most TCR sequences were seen very rarely across donors, but some public TCRs occurred in many. Exclusion as indistinguishable affected some V segments, including TRBV6-2 and TRBV6-3.

The CDR3 loop spans 16 amino acids. CDR1 LNHDA and CDR2 SQIVND come from the germline V gene (reference sequence). V shed 4 bases, J shed 0 bases, and the junction held 7 bases outside the gene matches. The V gene is TRBV19, the J gene TRBJ2-3; TRBD2 aligns across 7 bases. The specimen was PBMCs. The origin of this receptor is a boy aged 5-17 years in good health and CMV-seronegative. The CDR3 nucleotides read TGTGCCAGTAGTACCCAGGGAGGGACTAGCACAGATACGCAGTATTTT. It translates to CASSTQGGTSTDTQYF. Based on the CDR3 plus reference TRBV19 and TRBJ2-3, the full variable domain is DGGITQSPKYLFRKEGQNVTLSCEQNLNHDAMYWYRQDPGQGLRLIYYSQIVNDFQKGDIAEGYSVSREKKESFPLTVTSAQKNPTAFYLCASSTQGGTSTDTQYFGPGTRLTVL.